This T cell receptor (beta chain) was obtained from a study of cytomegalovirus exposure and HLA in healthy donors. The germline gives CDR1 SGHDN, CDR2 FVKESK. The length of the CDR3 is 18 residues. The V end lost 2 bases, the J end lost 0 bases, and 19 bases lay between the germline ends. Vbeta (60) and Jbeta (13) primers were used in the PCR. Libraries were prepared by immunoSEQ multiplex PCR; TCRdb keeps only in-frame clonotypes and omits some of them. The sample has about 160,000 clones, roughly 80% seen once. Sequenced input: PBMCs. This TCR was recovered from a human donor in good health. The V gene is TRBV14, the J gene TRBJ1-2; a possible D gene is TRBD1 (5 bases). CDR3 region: CASSQSASRGLPNYGYTF. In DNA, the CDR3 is TGTGCCAGCAGCCAAAGCGCTTCCCGGGGGTTACCTAACTATGGCTACACCTTC.